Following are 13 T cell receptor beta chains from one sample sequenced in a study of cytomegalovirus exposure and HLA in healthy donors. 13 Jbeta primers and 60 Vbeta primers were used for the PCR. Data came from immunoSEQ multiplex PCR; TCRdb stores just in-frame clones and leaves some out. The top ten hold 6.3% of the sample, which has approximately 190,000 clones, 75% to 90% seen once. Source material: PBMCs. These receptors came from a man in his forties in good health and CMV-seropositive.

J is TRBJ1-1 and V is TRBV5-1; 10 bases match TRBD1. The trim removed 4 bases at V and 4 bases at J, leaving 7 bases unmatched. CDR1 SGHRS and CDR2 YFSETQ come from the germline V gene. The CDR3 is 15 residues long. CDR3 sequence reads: CASSPTGGDGTEAFF. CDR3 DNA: TGCGCCAGCAGCCCGACAGGGGGCGACGGCACTGAAGCTTTCTTT.

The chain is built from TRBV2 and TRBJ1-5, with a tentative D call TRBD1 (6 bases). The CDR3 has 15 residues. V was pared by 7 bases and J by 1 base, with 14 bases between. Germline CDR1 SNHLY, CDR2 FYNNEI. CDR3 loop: CASKGDGMSNQPQHF. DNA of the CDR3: TGTGCCAGCAAGGGGGACGGGATGAGCAATCAGCCCCAGCATTTT.

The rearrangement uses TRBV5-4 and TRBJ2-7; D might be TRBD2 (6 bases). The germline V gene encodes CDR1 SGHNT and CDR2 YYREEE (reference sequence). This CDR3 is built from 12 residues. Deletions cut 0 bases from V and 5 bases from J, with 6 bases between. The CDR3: CASSLGGDEQYF. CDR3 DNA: TGTGCCAGCAGCTTGGGGGGGGACGAGCAGTACTTC.

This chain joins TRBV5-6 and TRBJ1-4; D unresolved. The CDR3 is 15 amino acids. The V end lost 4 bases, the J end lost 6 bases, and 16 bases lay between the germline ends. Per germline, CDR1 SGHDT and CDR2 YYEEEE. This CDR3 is CASSLRTERDEKLFF. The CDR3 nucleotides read TGTGCCAGCAGCCTCCGGACCGAGCGGGATGAAAAACTGTTTTTT.

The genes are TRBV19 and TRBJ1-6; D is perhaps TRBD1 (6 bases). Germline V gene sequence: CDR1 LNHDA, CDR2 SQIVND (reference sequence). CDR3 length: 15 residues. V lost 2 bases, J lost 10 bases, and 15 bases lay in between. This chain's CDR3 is CASSIRETGNSPLHF. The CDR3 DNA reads TGTGCCAGTAGTATAAGGGAAACAGGGAACTCACCCCTCCACTTT.

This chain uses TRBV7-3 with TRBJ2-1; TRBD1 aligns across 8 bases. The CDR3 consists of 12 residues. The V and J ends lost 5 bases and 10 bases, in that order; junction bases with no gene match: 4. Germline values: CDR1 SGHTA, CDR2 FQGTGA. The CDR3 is CASSANRGEQFF. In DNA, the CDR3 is TGTGCCAGCAGCGCCAACAGGGGGGAGCAGTTCTTC.

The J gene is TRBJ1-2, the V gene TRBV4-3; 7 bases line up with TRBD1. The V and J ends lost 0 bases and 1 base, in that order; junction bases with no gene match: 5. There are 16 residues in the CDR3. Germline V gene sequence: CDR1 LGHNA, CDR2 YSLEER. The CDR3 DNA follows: TGCGCCAGCAGCCAAGATCGGTGGGACAGTAACTATGGCTACACCTTC. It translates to CASSQDRWDSNYGYTF.

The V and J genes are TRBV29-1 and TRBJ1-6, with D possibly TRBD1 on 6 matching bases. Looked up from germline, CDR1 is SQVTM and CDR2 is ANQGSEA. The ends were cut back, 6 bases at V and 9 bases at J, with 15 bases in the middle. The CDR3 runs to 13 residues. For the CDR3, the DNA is TGCAGCGTGGCTACAGGGAAAGGTTCACCCCTCCACTTT. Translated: CSVATGKGSPLHF. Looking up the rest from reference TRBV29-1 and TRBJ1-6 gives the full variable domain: SAVISQKPSRDICQRGTSLTIQCQVDSQVTMMFWYRQQPGQSLTLIATANQGSEATYESGFVIDKFPISRPNLTFSTLTVSNMSPEDSSIYLCSVATGKGSPLHFGNGTRLTVT.

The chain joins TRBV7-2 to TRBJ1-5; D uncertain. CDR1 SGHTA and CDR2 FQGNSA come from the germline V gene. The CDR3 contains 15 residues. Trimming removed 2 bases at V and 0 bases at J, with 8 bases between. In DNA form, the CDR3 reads TGTGCCAGCAGCTTAACAGCCTATAGCAATCAGCCCCAGCATTTT. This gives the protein CASSLTAYSNQPQHF.

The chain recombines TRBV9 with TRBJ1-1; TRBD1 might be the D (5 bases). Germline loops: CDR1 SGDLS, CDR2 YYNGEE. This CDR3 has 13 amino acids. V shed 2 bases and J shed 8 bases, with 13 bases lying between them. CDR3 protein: CASSVEPGEEAFF. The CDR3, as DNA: TGTGCCAGCAGCGTCGAACCGGGGGAGGAAGCTTTCTTT. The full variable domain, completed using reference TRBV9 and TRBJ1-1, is DSGVTQTPKHLITATGQRVTLRCSPRSGDLSVYWYQQSLDQGLQFLIQYYNGEERAKGNILERFSAQQFPDLHSELNLSSLELGDSALYFCASSVEPGEEAFFGQGTRLTVV.

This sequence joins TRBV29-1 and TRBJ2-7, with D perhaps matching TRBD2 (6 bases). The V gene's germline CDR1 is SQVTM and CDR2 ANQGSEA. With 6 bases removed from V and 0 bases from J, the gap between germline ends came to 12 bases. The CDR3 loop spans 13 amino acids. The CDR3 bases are TGCAGCGTGGAGGGATTGGGCTCCTACGAGCAGTACTTC. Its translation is CSVEGLGSYEQYF.

The CDR3 region is CASSEWGVGAEAFF. The CDR3 coding sequence is TGTGCCAGCAGCGAATGGGGGGTTGGCGCTGAAGCTTTCTTT. The chain carries TRBV2 and TRBJ1-1, with D perhaps matching TRBD1 (5 bases). The CDR3 has 14 amino acids. Trimming left V 6 bases short and J 6 bases short, with 17 bases between. Germline V gives CDR1 SNHLY, CDR2 FYNNEI.

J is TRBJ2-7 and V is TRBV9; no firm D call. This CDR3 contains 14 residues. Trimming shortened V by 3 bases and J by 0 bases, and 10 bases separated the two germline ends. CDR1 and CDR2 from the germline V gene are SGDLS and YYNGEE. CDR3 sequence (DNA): TGTGCCAGCAGCGGGTACCACACCTCCTACGAGCAGTACTTC. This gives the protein CASSGYHTSYEQYF. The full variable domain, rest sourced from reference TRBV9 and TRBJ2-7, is DSGVTQTPKHLITATGQRVTLRCSPRSGDLSVYWYQQSLDQGLQFLIQYYNGEERAKGNILERFSAQQFPDLHSELNLSSLELGDSALYFCASSGYHTSYEQYFGPGTRLTVT.